This is a list of T cell receptor beta chains from one sample in a study of CD4 T cells in relation to SARS-CoV-2 and coronaviruses. The assay was immunoSEQ multiplex PCR, and TCRdb's table has in-frame clones only and misses some. The repertoire holds 55,000 to 70,000 clones, with approximately 93% as singletons. The sample consisted of naive CD4+ T cells from PBMCs. The receptor source for this set is a human donor in good health. The CDR3 runs from the conserved cysteine through the conserved F or W. Each record gives: J gene, V gene, D gene, CDR3 protein, CDR3 DNA. The D gene is left open where the match is weak.

TRBJ1-1 | TRBV5-6 | NA | CASSFYEYGEAFF | TGTGCCAGCAGCTTTTATGAGTACGGTGAAGCTTTCTTT
TRBJ2-3 | TRBV11-3 | NA | CASSLGGEAAQYF | TGTGCCAGCAGCTTAGGGGGGGAGGCAGCGCAGTATTTT
TRBJ1-4 | TRBV30 | TRBD1 | CAWSVGDRGPANEKLFF | TGTGCCTGGAGTGTGGGAGACAGGGGGCCGGCTAATGAAAAACTGTTTTTT
TRBJ1-5 | TRBV6-5 | NA | CASRVQGVGNQPQHF | TGTGCCAGCAGAGTACAGGGAGTTGGGAATCAGCCCCAGCATTTT
TRBJ2-3 | TRBV7-7 | NA | CASSLGGLNTQYF | TGTGCTAGCAGCTTAGGAGGGCTGAATACGCAGTATTTT
TRBJ2-3 | TRBV7-2 | NA | CASSRDQGADTQYF | TGTGCCAGCAGCAGGGACCAGGGAGCAGATACGCAGTATTTT
TRBJ2-5 | TRBV29-1 | NA | CSVEGPEQETQYF | TGCAGCGTTGAAGGGCCAGAGCAAGAGACCCAGTACTTC
TRBJ1-1 | TRBV19 | TRBD1 | CAATGTGDTEAFF | TGTGCCGCAACCGGGACAGGGGACACTGAAGCTTTCTTT
TRBJ1-4 | TRBV4-1 | NA | CASSQKVAGVEKLFF | TGCGCCAGCAGCCAGAAAGTGGCAGGGGTTGAAAAACTGTTTTTT
TRBJ2-5 | TRBV12-3/TRBV12-4 | NA | CASSFMPETQYF | TGTGCCAGCAGTTTCATGCCAGAGACCCAGTACTTC
TRBJ2-1 | TRBV10-1 | NA | CASSATLYNEQFF | TGCGCCAGCAGTGCTACGCTCTACAATGAGCAGTTCTTC
TRBJ2-1 | TRBV5-1 | NA | CASSLVVTGLNEQFF | TGCGCCAGCAGCTTGGTAGTAACAGGACTCAATGAGCAGTTCTTC
TRBJ2-3 | TRBV19 | TRBD2 | CASSLTGTSGGGDTQYF | TGTGCCAGTAGTCTCACCGGGACTAGCGGGGGTGGAGATACGCAGTATTTT
TRBJ2-3 | TRBV14 | TRBD1 | CASSHRAGTGSDTQYF | TGTGCCAGCAGCCATCGCGCCGGGACAGGGTCAGATACGCAGTATTTT
TRBJ1-2 | TRBV28 | NA | CASSFKGYGYTF | TGTGCCAGCAGTTTTAAGGGCTATGGCTACACCTTC
TRBJ1-5 | TRBV11-2 | NA | CASSARTDQPQHF | TGTGCCAGCAGCGCCAGGACAGATCAGCCCCAGCATTTT
TRBJ2-7 | TRBV29-1 | NA | CSVRGQGGHEQYF | TGCAGCGTTAGGGGCCAGGGGGGCCACGAGCAGTACTTC
TRBJ1-2 | TRBV19 | NA | CASSGTGVNYGYTF | TGTGCCAGTAGTGGGACGGGGGTAAACTATGGCTACACCTTC
TRBJ2-7 | TRBV9 | NA | CASSVGQQTYEQYF | TGTGCCAGCAGCGTTGGACAGCAAACCTACGAGCAGTACTTC
TRBJ1-2 | TRBV19 | NA | CASSIAQGLNYGYTF | TGTGCCAGTAGTATAGCCCAGGGATTGAACTATGGCTACACCTTC
TRBJ1-3 | TRBV7-7 | NA | CASSLVGVGGNTIYF | TGTGCCAGCAGCTTAGTGGGTGTGGGTGGAAACACCATATATTTT
TRBJ1-1 | TRBV12-3/TRBV12-4 | NA | CASSLLGDTEAFF | TGTGCCAGCAGTTTGTTAGGGGACACTGAAGCTTTCTTT
TRBJ1-6 | TRBV4-2 | NA | CASRGGVDGGGSPLHF | TGTGCCAGCCGGGGGGGCGTCGATGGGGGAGGTTCACCCCTCCACTTT
TRBJ1-2 | TRBV15 | NA | CATSRRPGFRANYGYTF | TGTGCCACCAGCAGACGACCAGGGTTTCGGGCTAACTATGGCTACACCTTC
TRBJ2-2 | TRBV7-6 | NA | CASSLYTGTDTGELFF | TGTGCCAGCAGCTTATACACCGGGACGGACACCGGGGAGCTGTTTTTT
TRBJ2-3 | TRBV5-1 | TRBD2 | CASSPNSGGATDTQYF | TGCGCCAGCAGCCCGAATAGCGGGGGAGCCACAGATACGCAGTATTTT
TRBJ2-5 | TRBV5-4 | NA | CASSTRIGGAGETQYF | TGTGCCAGCAGCACGCGCATTGGGGGGGCGGGTGAGACCCAGTACTTC
TRBJ1-2 | TRBV30 | TRBD1 | CAWSGGQGFSDGYTF | TGTGCCTGGAGTGGAGGACAGGGTTTCTCGGATGGCTACACCTTC
TRBJ2-3 | TRBV9 | TRBD2 | CASSVYVDWASGRDTQYF | TGTGCCAGCAGCGTATATGTGGATTGGGCTAGCGGGAGAGATACGCAGTATTTT